One sample yielded the 7 T cell receptor beta chains listed below, sequenced in a study of CD4 T cells in relation to SARS-CoV-2 and coronaviruses. Repertoires were generated with immunoSEQ multiplex PCR, while TCRdb's copy carries only in-frame clones and drops some. This repertoire shows about 40,000 clones, approximately 82% found once; its top ten account for 4.5% to 5%. Antigen specificity for these receptors is unknown. Sequencing was done on a sample of naive CD4+ T cells from PBMCs, cultured in vitro. The subset is: naive CD4+ T cells isolated by negative enrichment. The receptor source for this set is an adult with COVID-19.

CDR3 loop: CASRSTGELFF. CDR3 in DNA: TGTGCCAGTAGGTCCACCGGGGAGCTGTTTTTT. The chain links TRBV19 to TRBJ2-2; D unclear. The germline V and J ends were trimmed by 6 bases and 4 bases, with 3 bases remaining between them. Germline V gene sequence: CDR1 LNHDA, CDR2 SQIVND (reference sequence). This CDR3 is built from 11 residues.

This clone was seen a single time. This sequence joins TRBV6-2 or TRBV6-3 and TRBJ1-1; D call uncertain. The CDR3 is 14 residues long. The germline V gene has CDR1 MNHEY and CDR2 SVGEGT. Trimming took off 2 bases at V and 8 bases at J, with 15 bases between the two ends. The CDR3 reads CASSYVDTNQEAFF. The DNA of the CDR3 is TGTGCCAGCAGTTACGTTGATACAAACCAGGAAGCTTTCTTT.

The genes are TRBV7-2 and TRBJ2-7; no clear D gene. The CDR3 is made up of 12 amino acids. Between the trimmed V and J ends, which lost 5 bases and 0 bases, there was a span of 5 bases. CDR1 is SGHTA, CDR2 FQGNSA, per germline. Here the CDR3 DNA reads TGTGCCAGCAGCCCAAGCTCCTACGAGCAGTACTTC. Protein sequence: CASSPSSYEQYF.

The CDR3 protein is CATSMGDRSPYNEQFF. The CDR3 DNA is TGTGCCACCAGCATGGGCGACAGGAGCCCCTACAATGAGCAGTTCTTC. This chain uses TRBV15 with TRBJ2-1; weak D call: TRBD1 (6 bases). The germline CDR1 and CDR2 sequences are LNHNV and YYDKDF (reference sequence). The V end was cut by 4 bases, the J end by 2 bases, with 15 bases between. This CDR3 contains 16 residues.

The chain has TRBV12-3 or TRBV12-4 and TRBJ2-7, with D tentatively TRBD2 (5 bases). Trimming left V 6 bases short and J 6 bases short, with 15 bases between. The CDR3 covers 13 residues. The CDR3 region has the DNA TGTGCCAGCAGCCAGAGTGAGCGGACCGAGCAGTACTTC. It specifies CASSQSERTEQYF.

This clone was detected only a few times. The CDR3, as DNA: TGTGCCAGCAGAGATACAGGTAGCTCCTATAATTCACCCCTCCACTTT. Its translation: CASRDTGSSYNSPLHF. The gene calls are TRBV28 and TRBJ1-6; possible D gene TRBD1, 5 bases. CDR1 is MDHEN, CDR2 SYDVKM, per germline. V lost 6 bases and J 0 bases, leaving 12 bases between the germline ends. This CDR3 comprises 16 residues.

V and J are TRBV18 and TRBJ2-2; D is uncertain. The CDR3 has 14 amino acids. Germline CDR1 reads KGHSH; CDR2 reads LQKENI. Trimming stripped 3 bases from V and 3 bases from J, with 8 bases between. DNA of the CDR3: TGTGCCAGCTCACCTCTCCTCGACACCGGGGAGCTGTTTTTT. Translation: CASSPLLDTGELFF.